This T cell receptor beta chain appears in the sequencing data of a study of PD-L1 blockade in urothelial cancer. Turning to the study itself: After treatment start, blood was analyzed at 3 weeks (second dose) and at 6 weeks.

Generated by immunoSEQ multiplex PCR, the TCRdb table keeps only in-frame clones and is missing some. Of approximately 79,000 clones detected, approximately 86% appear once; the ten largest clones hold around 5%. This CDR3 is 16 amino acids long. Trimming left V 0 bases short and J 4 bases short, with 13 bases between. The germline V gene encodes CDR1 SGDLS and CDR2 YYNGEE. The V and J genes are TRBV9 and TRBJ2-2; D possibly corresponds to TRBD2 (6 bases). Specimen: PBMCs, collected around atezolizumab (anti-PD-L1) treatment. The sequence was obtained from a woman in her 70s with urothelial cancer. The CDR3 reads CASSVVERASTGELFF. The CDR3 bases are TGTGCCAGCAGCGTAGTAGAGCGGGCGAGCACCGGGGAGCTGTTTTTT.